The source of this T cell receptor beta chain is a study of T-cell reconstitution after alpha-beta-depleted transplantation in children. This sample's TCRbeta library carried unique molecular identifier barcodes. TCRdb re-called the PCR reads with MiXCR, one entry per CDR3 protein. The sample carries fewer than 130,000 distinct CDR3 sequences, around 10% recorded once. Trimming cost V 3 bases and J 5 bases, with 22 bases left between them. This CDR3 spans 16 amino acids. From germline, CDR1 is GTSNPN and CDR2 SVGIG (reference sequence). As concerns this clonotype: With a much larger clone just one base away, this may be a read error.

The sequence derives from a human donor who donated a stem cell graft to a child with acute lymphoblastic leukemia. Sequences were derived from PBMCs from the stem cell graft donor, sampled from the stem cell graft. The V and J genes are TRBV30 and TRBJ1-2; no reliable D call. DNA of the CDR3: TGTGCCTGGAGCGCCGATAGTCGTCTCGCACTATATGGCTACACCTTC. It specifies CAWSADSRLALYGYTF.